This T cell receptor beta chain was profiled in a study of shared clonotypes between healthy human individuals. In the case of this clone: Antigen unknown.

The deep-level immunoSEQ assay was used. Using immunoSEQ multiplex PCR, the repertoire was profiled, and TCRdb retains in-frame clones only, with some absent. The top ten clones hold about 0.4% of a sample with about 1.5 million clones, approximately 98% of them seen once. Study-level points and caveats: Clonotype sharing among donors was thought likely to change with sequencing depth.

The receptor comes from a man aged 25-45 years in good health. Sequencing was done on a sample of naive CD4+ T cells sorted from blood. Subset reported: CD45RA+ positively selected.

CDR3 nucleotides: TGTGCCAGCTCACCACCGATGGGAAATGAGCAGTTCTTC. This encodes CASSPPMGNEQFF. The chain combines TRBV18 with TRBJ2-1; D gene uncertain. V lost 0 bases to trimming and J lost 7 bases, with 7 bases between them. This CDR3 contains 13 residues. The germline V gene has CDR1 KGHSH and CDR2 LQKENI.